This T cell receptor beta chain was obtained from a study of CD8 T cells in Susac syndrome. Reverse transcription of about 0.5 to 1 ug RNA was performed with random hexamers. TCR beta CDR3 was amplified by immunoSEQ multiplex PCR. This amplification extended across 54 Vbeta and 13 Jbeta segments. MiXCR, applied by TCRdb to the immunoSEQ multiplex PCR reads, yields one record per CDR3 protein. Altogether about 130,000 distinct CDR3 sequences are present, about 96% being singletons, with the ten largest covering more than 0.09%. In germline, CDR1 is MDHEN, CDR2 SYDVKM. The CDR3 totals 15 residues. V was cut by 9 bases and J by 4 bases, with 19 bases left in between. From blood CD8+ and CD4+ T cells, the TCR beta chain was sequenced. Healthy donors were controls matched for age and sex. Negative isolation was used for CD8+ and CD4+ T cells, and FACS enrichment was applied to TEMRA cells.

Material: CD4+ T cells from PBMCs. The clonotype comes from a human donor in good health. This chain connects TRBV28 to TRBJ2-1; D is perhaps TRBD1 (6 bases). The CDR3 loop is CASLARGQSYNEQFF. The CDR3 coding sequence is TGTGCCAGTTTGGCCCGGGGACAATCGTACAATGAGCAGTTCTTC. The full variable domain, completed using reference TRBV28 and TRBJ2-1, is DVKVTQSSRYLVKRTGEKVFLECVQDMDHENMFWYRQDPGLGLRLIYFSYDVKMKEKGDIPEGYSVSREKKERFSLILESASTNQTSMYLCASLARGQSYNEQFFGPGTRLTVL.